The entry below describes one T cell receptor beta chain. The data stem from a study of T cell responses to AZD1222 COVID-19 vaccine. The germline V and J ends were trimmed by 5 bases and 0 bases, with 10 bases remaining between them. Germline CDR1 and CDR2: SGHVS and FQNEAQ. The CDR3 covers 15 residues. Method: immunoSEQ multiplex PCR; TCRdb's copy keeps in-frame clones and lacks some. The data hold 130,000 to 150,000 clones, with approximately 90% observed a single time. The chain combines TRBV7-8 with TRBJ1-4, with D uncertain. The TCR sequence derives from an adult who received the AZD1222 COVID-19 vaccine. Sequenced here: peripheral blood, sampled 28 days after the second AZD1222 dose. CDR3 sequence: CASSITDATNEKLFF. In DNA, the CDR3 is TGTGCCAGCAGCATAACAGATGCAACTAATGAAAAACTGTTTTTT. Full variable domain (missing parts from reference TRBV7-8 and TRBJ1-4): GAGVSQSPRYKVAKRGQDVALRCDPISGHVSLFWYQQALGQGPEFLTYFQNEAQLDKSGLPSDRFFAERPEGSVSTLKIQRTQQEDSAVYLCASSITDATNEKLFFGSGTQLSVL.